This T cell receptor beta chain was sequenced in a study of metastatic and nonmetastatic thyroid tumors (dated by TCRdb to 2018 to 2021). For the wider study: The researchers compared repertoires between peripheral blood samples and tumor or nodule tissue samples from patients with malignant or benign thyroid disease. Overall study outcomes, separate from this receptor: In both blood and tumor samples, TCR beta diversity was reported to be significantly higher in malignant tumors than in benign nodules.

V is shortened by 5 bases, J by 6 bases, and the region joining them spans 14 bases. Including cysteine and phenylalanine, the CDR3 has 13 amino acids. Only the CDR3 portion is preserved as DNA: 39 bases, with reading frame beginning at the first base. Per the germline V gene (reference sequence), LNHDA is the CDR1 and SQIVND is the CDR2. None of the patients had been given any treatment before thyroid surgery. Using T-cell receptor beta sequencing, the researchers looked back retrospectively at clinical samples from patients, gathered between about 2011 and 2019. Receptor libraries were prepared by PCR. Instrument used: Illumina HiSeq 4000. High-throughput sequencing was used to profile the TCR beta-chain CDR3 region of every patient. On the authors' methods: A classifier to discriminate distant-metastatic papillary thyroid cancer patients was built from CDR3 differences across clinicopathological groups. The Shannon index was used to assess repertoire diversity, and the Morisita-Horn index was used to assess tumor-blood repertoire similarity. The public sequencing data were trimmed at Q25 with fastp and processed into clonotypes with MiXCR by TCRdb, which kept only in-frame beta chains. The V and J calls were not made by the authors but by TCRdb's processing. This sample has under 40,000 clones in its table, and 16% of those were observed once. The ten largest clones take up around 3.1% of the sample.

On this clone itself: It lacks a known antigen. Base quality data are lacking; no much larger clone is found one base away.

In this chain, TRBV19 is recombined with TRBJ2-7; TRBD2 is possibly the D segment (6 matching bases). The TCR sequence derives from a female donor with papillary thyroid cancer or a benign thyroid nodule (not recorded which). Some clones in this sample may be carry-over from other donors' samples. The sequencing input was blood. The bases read TGTGCCAGTAGTCTTTCTAGCGTCTCCGAGCAGTACTTC. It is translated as CASSLSSVSEQYF.